These 32 T cell receptor beta chains originate from one sample sequenced in a study of blood T cell repertoires in COVID-19. Only in-frame clones appear in the TCRdb table, and some are missing; sequencing was by immunoSEQ multiplex PCR. The sample consists of some 390,000 clones, 85% to 90% of them appearing once. Sample: PBMCs or T cells enriched from blood (not recorded which). The receptor source for this set is a man younger than 40 who had recovered from COVID-19.

The chain recombines TRBV12-5 with TRBJ2-7, with D perhaps TRBD2 (6 bases). Trimming removed 1 base from V and 2 bases from J, with 18 bases in between. CDR1 and CDR2 (germline): LGHNT, FRNRAP. The CDR3 has 17 amino acids. The CDR3 loop is CASGLGTGTPLTYEQYF. In DNA form, the CDR3 reads TGTGCTAGTGGTTTGGGAACTGGGACTCCACTCACCTACGAGCAGTACTTC.

The chain employs TRBV7-3 and TRBJ2-3; D may be TRBD1 (6 bases). V was cut by 3 bases and J by 6 bases, with 13 bases left in between. Germline assignment: CDR1 SGHTA and CDR2 FQGTGA. This CDR3 comprises 14 residues. The CDR3 region is CASSFGGQGDTQYF. Here the CDR3 DNA reads TGTGCCAGCAGCTTTGGGGGCCAAGGGGATACGCAGTATTTT.

The V and J genes are TRBV28 and TRBJ1-2; TRBD1 matches at 7 bases. This CDR3 spans 13 amino acids. The germline V gene has CDR1 MDHEN and CDR2 SYDVKM. Trimming cost V 3 bases and J 12 bases; bases outside gene matches: 10. DNA for the CDR3: TGTGCCAGCAGTTTCCGGGACAGAGGCGGGAACACCTTC. Translated, it gives CASSFRDRGGNTF.

The chain recombines TRBV5-4 with TRBJ1-2; D is possibly TRBD1 (6 bases). The CDR3 contains 12 residues. Per the germline V gene, CDR1 is SGHNT and CDR2 is YYREEE (reference sequence). Trimming removed 3 bases from V and 7 bases from J, with 10 bases in between. The CDR3, as DNA: TGTGCCAGCAGCTCCGGGACATCTGGCTACACCTTC. As protein: CASSSGTSGYTF. Together with reference TRBV5-4 and TRBJ1-2, the CDR3 gives the full variable domain: ETGVTQSPTHLIKTRGQQVTLRCSSQSGHNTVSWYQQALGQGPQFIFQYYREEENGRGNFPPRFSGLQFPNYSSELNVNALELDDSALYLCASSSGTSGYTFGSGTRLTVV.

V is TRBV13 and J is TRBJ2-7, with TRBD2 matching 11 bases. This CDR3 has 15 residues. Per germline, CDR1 PRHDT and CDR2 FYEKMQ (reference sequence). V lost 2 bases to trimming and J lost 7 bases; unmatched junction nucleotides: 7. The CDR3 nucleotides are TGTGCCAGCAGCTTAACTAGCGGGAGCTCATGGGAGCAGTACTTC. Protein: CASSLTSGSSWEQYF.

CDR3 sequence reads: CAWSGGSLNEQFF. The DNA of the CDR3 is TGTGCCTGGAGCGGGGGGTCCCTCAATGAGCAGTTCTTC. The chain links TRBV30 to TRBJ2-1; 7 nucleotides match TRBD2. Per the germline V gene, CDR1 is GTSNPN and CDR2 is SVGIG (reference sequence). CDR3 length equals 13 residues. The J segment lost 6 bases and the V segment lost 3 bases, leaving 5 bases of the junction unmatched. Based on the CDR3 plus reference TRBV30 and TRBJ2-1, the full variable domain is SQTIHQWPATLVQPVGSPLSLECTVEGTSNPNLYWYRQAAGRGLQLLFYSVGIGQISSEVPQNLSASRPQDRQFILSSKKLLLSDSGFYLCAWSGGSLNEQFFGPGTRLTVL.

The chain combines TRBV30 with TRBJ2-1, with 8 positions matching TRBD2. The CDR3 consists of 14 residues. The germline V gene encodes CDR1 GTSNPN and CDR2 SVGIG (reference sequence). V shed 0 bases, J shed 3 bases, and the junction held 1 base outside the gene matches. CDR3 region: CAWSVGTSYNEQFF. CDR3 DNA: TGTGCCTGGAGTGTTGGGACTAGCTACAATGAGCAGTTCTTC.

The chain has TRBV12-5 and TRBJ2-7, with 7 bases lining up with TRBD1. V shed 2 bases and J 3 bases; nucleotides not matched to a gene: 4. The V gene's germline CDR1 is LGHNT and CDR2 FRNRAP. This CDR3 has 14 amino acids. For the CDR3, the DNA is TGTGCTAGTGGTTTGAGTCCAGGGGGCTACGAGCAGTACTTC. Its protein product is CASGLSPGGYEQYF. Together with reference TRBV12-5 and TRBJ2-7, the CDR3 gives the full variable domain: DARVTQTPRHKVTEMGQEVTMRCQPILGHNTVFWYRQTMMQGLELLAYFRNRAPLDDSGMPKDRFSAEMPDATLATLKIQPSEPRDSAVYFCASGLSPGGYEQYFGPGTRLTVT.

The rearrangement joins TRBV4-2 to TRBJ2-3; D is perhaps TRBD2 (6 bases). V was trimmed by 0 bases and J by 11 bases, leaving 18 bases between them. This CDR3 spans 15 amino acids. Germline values: CDR1 LGHNA, CDR2 YNFKEQ. Written as DNA, the CDR3 is TGTGCCAGCAGCCAAGAATTCCGGGACTCCCTCGGGCAGTATTTT. As protein: CASSQEFRDSLGQYF.

The rearrangement uses TRBV4-1 and TRBJ2-5; the match to TRBD1 covers 7 bases. The CDR3 is 15 amino acids. The germline V gene encodes CDR1 MGHRA and CDR2 YSYEKL. V shed 4 bases and J 1 base; nucleotides not matched to a gene: 6. CDR3 bases: TGCGCCAGCAGCCCCCGACAGGGTGGCCAAGAGACCCAGTACTTC. It encodes CASSPRQGGQETQYF.

V usage is TRBV4-1 and J usage is TRBJ2-7; 7 positions match TRBD1. This CDR3 region has 16 residues. Trimming cost V 0 bases and J 3 bases; bases outside gene matches: 8. Germline-derived CDR1 and CDR2 are MGHRA and YSYEKL. The CDR3 DNA is TGCGCCAGCAGCCAAGATGGGTCGGGACAGCACTACGAGCAGTACTTC. This encodes CASSQDGSGQHYEQYF.

Concerning this clone: The limits of the CDR3 on the DNA are not certain, so only TCRdb's listed CDR3 is given. V usage is TRBV5-1 and J usage is TRBJ2-2; TRBD2 is the table's D call and was not checked against the DNA. CDR1 is SGHRS, CDR2 YFSETQ, per germline. The CDR3 contains 15 residues when both ends are counted. CDR3: CASTSGLAGAGELFF.

The chain is built from TRBV19 and TRBJ2-1; tentative D call: TRBD2 (5 bases). Germline CDR1 LNHDA, CDR2 SQIVND (reference sequence). Trimming left V 8 bases short and J 6 bases short, with 8 bases between. This CDR3 is built from 11 residues. This CDR3 reads CASGRGNEQFF. The CDR3 DNA sequence: TGTGCCAGTGGACGGGGCAATGAGCAGTTCTTC.

This rearrangement joins TRBV5-4 to TRBJ2-3, with D unclear. The CDR3 totals 12 residues. Germline CDR1 reads SGHNT; CDR2 reads YYREEE (reference sequence). V lost 4 bases and J 7 bases, leaving 10 bases between the germline ends. The CDR3 protein is CASSMELNTQYF. The CDR3 nucleotides read TGTGCCAGCAGCATGGAGCTAAATACGCAGTATTTT.

The genes are TRBV28 and TRBJ2-5; 10 bases match TRBD2. The CDR3 has 15 amino acids. V lost 7 bases to trimming and J lost 4 bases; unmatched junction nucleotides: 9. From germline, CDR1 is MDHEN and CDR2 SYDVKM. This chain's CDR3 is CASTSGRLVRETQYF. In nucleotides, the CDR3 is TGTGCCAGCACTAGCGGGAGATTGGTGCGAGAGACCCAGTACTTC.

With respect to this clone: Other DNA sequences within the sample encode an identical CDR3. This rearrangement joins TRBV4-1 to TRBJ2-2, with D tentatively TRBD1 (6 bases). V was shortened by 0 bases and J by 4 bases, with 12 bases between the two germline ends. There are 16 residues in the CDR3. The germline CDR1 and CDR2 sequences are MGHRA and YSYEKL. CDR3: CASSQDRGGGTGELFF. CDR3 DNA: TGCGCCAGCAGCCAAGATCGTGGGGGCGGCACCGGGGAGCTGTTTTTT.

The CDR3 DNA is TGTGCCAGCAGCTCACAGGGGCAAGGAAACACCATATATTTT. This encodes CASSSQGQGNTIYF. The rearrangement uses TRBV7-2 and TRBJ1-3, with 7 bases that match TRBD1. V lost 4 bases and J lost 4; bases outside the gene matches: 4. Germline CDR1 is SGHTA and CDR2 is FQGNSA. The CDR3 runs to 14 residues. The full variable domain, with the rest looked up from reference TRBV7-2 and TRBJ1-3, is GAGVSQSPSNKVTEKGKDVELRCDPISGHTALYWYRQSLGQGLEFLIYFQGNSAPDKSGLPSDRFSAERTGGSVSTLTIQRTQQEDSAVYLCASSSQGQGNTIYFGEGSWLTVV.

The J gene is TRBJ2-7, the V gene TRBV21-1; TRBD1, as called in the table, went unchecked against the DNA. TRBV21-1 is designated a pseudogene. The CDR3 runs 16 residues. This CDR3 reads CASSKEGPGGFYEQYF. As DNA, the CDR3 is TGTGCCAGCAGCAAAGAAGGCCCAGGGGGGTTCTACGAGCAGTACTTC.

The chain employs TRBV28 and TRBJ1-2; 7 nucleotides match TRBD1. CDR1 MDHEN and CDR2 SYDVKM come from the germline V gene. Germline trimming cut 2 bases from V and 8 bases from J; bases unmatched to any gene: 14. The CDR3 consists of 16 residues. CDR3 coding DNA: TGTGCCAGCAGTTTAAGAGACAGGGAACCTCTTTTCGGCTACACCTTC. Translation gives CASSLRDREPLFGYTF.

The V call is TRBV7-9, the J call TRBJ2-1; D gene unclear. V dropped 2 bases and J dropped 1 base, with 18 bases sitting between them. The germline gives CDR1 SEHNR, CDR2 FQNEAQ (reference sequence). CDR3 length: 18 residues. CDR3 in amino acids: CASSLSLSRGSSYNEQFF. The DNA for the CDR3 is TGTGCCAGCAGCTTATCTCTCTCGAGAGGATCTTCCTACAATGAGCAGTTCTTC.

The genes are TRBV29-1 and TRBJ2-1; TRBD2 matches at 7 bases. Germline V gene data show CDR1 as SQVTM and CDR2 as ANQGSEA. The CDR3 is 14 amino acids. The V segment lost 8 bases and the J segment 0 bases; nucleotides outside the gene matches: 7. The CDR3 protein is CSTTGDYSYNEQFF. CDR3 nucleotides: TGCAGCACCACGGGGGACTACTCCTACAATGAGCAGTTCTTC.

V gene TRBV4-1 combines with J gene TRBJ2-7; TRBD2 might be the D (5 bases). Deletions cut 1 base from V and 3 bases from J, with 10 bases between. The CDR3 loop spans 14 amino acids. From germline, CDR1 is MGHRA and CDR2 YSYEKL. CDR3 DNA sequence: TGCGCCAGCAGCCAAGTAGGGAGAGTCTACGAGCAGTACTTC. It codes for CASSQVGRVYEQYF.

The chain joins TRBV5-1 to TRBJ2-5; 8 nucleotides match TRBD1. V was clipped by 3 bases and J by 5 bases; unmatched bases: 6. Germline CDR1 SGHRS, CDR2 YFSETQ. The CDR3 covers 14 residues. CDR3 residues: CASSSQGGMETQYF. CDR3 in DNA: TGCGCCAGCAGCTCACAGGGGGGTATGGAGACCCAGTACTTC. The entire variable domain, with the rest obtained from reference TRBV5-1 and TRBJ2-5, is as follows: KAGVTQTPRYLIKTRGQQVTLSCSPISGHRSVSWYQQTPGQGLQFLFEYFSETQRNKGNFPGRFSGRQFSNSRSEMNVSTLELGDSALYLCASSSQGGMETQYFGPGTRLLVL.

The chain has TRBV28 and TRBJ1-2; D not resolved. CDR1 and CDR2 from the germline V gene are MDHEN and SYDVKM. The CDR3 has 12 amino acids. Trimming took 2 bases from V and 5 from J, leaving 6 bases between them. CDR3 sequence: CASSLGEYGYTF. The CDR3 DNA reads as TGTGCCAGCAGTTTAGGAGAATATGGCTACACCTTC.

The gene calls are TRBV7-6 and TRBJ2-7; 9 bases are a match to TRBD1. Trimming cost V 3 bases and J 6 bases; bases outside gene matches: 6. CDR1 is SGHVS and CDR2 is FNYEAQ in the germline V gene. The length of the CDR3 is 14 residues. Written as DNA, the CDR3 is TGTGCCAGCAGCTTGGGACAGGGAAGCGGCGAGCAGTACTTC. Translation: CASSLGQGSGEQYF.

The chain carries TRBV6-6 and TRBJ1-6; 9 nucleotides align to TRBD1. Germline lookup yields CDR1 MNHNY and CDR2 SVGAGI (reference sequence). This CDR3 is 17 amino acids long. With V trimmed by 7 bases and J by 6 bases, 13 bases remained unmatched. The CDR3 protein is CASTRGTGQGVNSPLHF. The DNA for the CDR3 is TGTGCCAGCACTCGTGGGACGGGACAGGGTGTTAATTCACCCCTCCACTTT.

This chain links TRBV9 with TRBJ2-2, with 7 bases lining up with TRBD2. V dropped 0 bases and J dropped 6; count of bases not matched to a gene: 5. Germline V gives CDR1 SGDLS, CDR2 YYNGEE. CDR3 length: 15 amino acids. CDR3 bases: TGTGCCAGCAGCGTAGACCTAGCGGCGTCCGGGGAGCTGTTTTTT. This sequence encodes CASSVDLAASGELFF.

This clone was seen a single time. This chain connects TRBV21-1 to TRBJ1-6; no check of the table's D call, TRBD1, against the DNA was made. TRBV21-1 is listed as a pseudogene. The CDR3 runs 15 residues. Here the CDR3 reads CASITGTPYNSPLHF. The CDR3 DNA reads as TGTGCCAGCATTACAGGGACCCCCTATAATTCACCCCTCCACTTT.

V usage is TRBV6-5 and J usage is TRBJ2-7; possible D gene TRBD2, 6 bases. Between the trimmed V and J ends, which lost 0 bases and 1 base, there was a span of 13 bases. This CDR3 spans 16 amino acids. Germline CDR1 is MNHEY and CDR2 is SVGAGI. The CDR3 DNA follows: TGTGCCAGCAGTTACTCGAGGAGGGTAGGGTCCTACGAGCAGTACTTC. Protein: CASSYSRRVGSYEQYF.

The chain employs TRBV30 and TRBJ2-2, with D tentatively TRBD2 (7 bases). The CDR3 totals 14 residues. Germline CDR1 is GTSNPN and CDR2 is SVGIG (reference sequence). The CDR3 DNA reads TGTGCTTTCCACGGGGGGCGGGTCGACGGGGAGCTGTTTTTT. Translating it yields CAFHGGRVDGELFF.

DNA for the CDR3: TGTGCCAGCAGGCCCGGGACTAGCACCTACAATGAGCAGTTCTTC. Translated, it gives CASRPGTSTYNEQFF. The rearrangement uses TRBV27 and TRBJ2-1; 9 bases are a match to TRBD2. This CDR3 is 15 amino acids long. After removal of 6 bases from V and 2 bases from J, the junction contained 5 bases not matched to a gene. Looked up from germline, CDR1 is MNHEY and CDR2 is SMNVEV (reference sequence).

The chain couples TRBV27 to TRBJ2-7; possible D gene TRBD1, 6 bases. The V gene's germline CDR1 is MNHEY and CDR2 SMNVEV (reference sequence). Trimming cost V 6 bases and J 0 bases, with 12 bases left between them. This CDR3 has 14 residues. CDR3 nucleotides: TGTGCCAGCAGCTTGGGGACATCCTCCTACGAGCAGTACTTC. Protein: CASSLGTSSYEQYF.